This entry is about one T cell receptor beta chain. No antigen is known for it. No base quality values were provided; no much bigger clone lies one nucleotide off. Participants in the prospective study were aged roughly 18 to 100 years, lived in 24 United States geographic areas, and enrolled through a virtual design. Cohort assignment in the prospective study relied on participant-reported clinical history from a screening survey and a study questionnaire. ImmuneRACE Cohort 3 recovered participants were defined by two consecutive negative NP/OP PCR tests, healthcare professional clearance, or symptom resolution. In the prospective study, whole blood, serum and a nasopharyngeal or oropharyngeal swab were collected from each participant by mobile phlebotomists. Prospective study participants could optionally give additional blood draws and questionnaires over an approximately 2-month period. Prospective study blood samples were shipped either frozen or at room temperature before DNA extraction.

The data originate from a study of blood T cell repertoires in COVID-19 (dated by TCRdb to 2020 to 2022). In terms of the full investigation: Samples covering the acute and convalescent phases of COVID-19 were provided by collaborators in the United States, Italy and Spain. Samples came from the ongoing ImmuneRACE study (first 160 participants) plus 1,254 subjects from 6 global collaborators. The sample metadata nearly always contained a de-identified subject ID, COVID-19 status, age in years and sex. The material from the prospective study consisted of cDNA or gDNA derived from T cells, B-cell-depleted T cells, or PBMCs. The repertoires were made available in a free public database intended to serve as a resource for research on the immune response to SARS-CoV-2. Where available, HLA class I and class II types were obtained from metadata supplied by the sample provider rather than from assay-based typing. Deeply sampled blood TCRbeta repertoires from subjects exposed to, actively infected with, or recovered from COVID-19 were included in the dataset. Study-wide findings and limitations: The quantity of clinical and demographic metadata differed by source and by participant and was supplied without curation.

Sequences MNHNS (CDR1) and SASEGT (CDR2) are obtained from the germline V gene. The CDR3 contains 15 residues, cysteine and phenylalanine counted. Of all the DNA, just the CDR3 is kept, 45 bases in frame from base 1. Here V drops 3 bases and J drops 6 bases, and the junction holds 4 bases not matched to any gene. TCRbeta CDR3 regions were amplified from genomic DNA by means of the immunoSEQ Assay, a bias-controlled multiplex PCR. The source study handled its data this way. The number of nucleated cells in each sample was estimated by amplification of reference gene primers within the assay. To quantify the absolute abundance of each unique TCRbeta CDR3 rearrangement, sequence reads were collapsed and filtered. Productive Simpson clonality was computed per sample as the square root of Simpson's diversity index over productive rearrangements. What TCRdb holds here is the immuneACCESS table cut down to in-frame rearrangements. Part of the clones is not present; checked against another copy, under half of the missing clones reflect an unresolved V gene, and the others are unexplained. Clone size and V and J calls were adopted from that table, with D and trimming inferred from the DNA. In all, the sample holds about 480,000 clones, and 80% to 90% of those were seen once. The ten most abundant clones make up around 7.9% of the sample.

The sample was PBMCs or T cells enriched from blood (not recorded which). The receptor comes from a woman aged 60-70 years who had recovered from COVID-19. The rearrangement joined TRBV6-1 to TRBJ1-4, with 10 middle bases fitting TRBD1. The DNA reads as follows: TGTGCCAGCAGTGACCGGGACAGGGGTTATGAAAAACTGTTTTTT. Its product reads: CASSDRDRGYEKLFF.